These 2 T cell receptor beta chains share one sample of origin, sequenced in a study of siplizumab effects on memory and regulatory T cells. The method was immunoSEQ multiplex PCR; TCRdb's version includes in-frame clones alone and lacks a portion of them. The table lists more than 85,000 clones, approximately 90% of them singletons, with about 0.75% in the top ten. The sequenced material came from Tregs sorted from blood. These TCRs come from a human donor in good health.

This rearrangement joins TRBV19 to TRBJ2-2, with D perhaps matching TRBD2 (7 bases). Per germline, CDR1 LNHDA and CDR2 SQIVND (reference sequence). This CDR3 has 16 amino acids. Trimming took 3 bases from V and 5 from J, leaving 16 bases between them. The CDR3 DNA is TGTGCCAGTAGTATCGGGGGGCCAGGTAGTACCGGGGAGCTGTTTTTT. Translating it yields CASSIGGPGSTGELFF. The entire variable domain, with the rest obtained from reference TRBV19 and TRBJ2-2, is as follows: DGGITQSPKYLFRKEGQNVTLSCEQNLNHDAMYWYRQDPGQGLRLIYYSQIVNDFQKGDIAEGYSVSREKKESFPLTVTSAQKNPTAFYLCASSIGGPGSTGELFFGEGSRLTVL.

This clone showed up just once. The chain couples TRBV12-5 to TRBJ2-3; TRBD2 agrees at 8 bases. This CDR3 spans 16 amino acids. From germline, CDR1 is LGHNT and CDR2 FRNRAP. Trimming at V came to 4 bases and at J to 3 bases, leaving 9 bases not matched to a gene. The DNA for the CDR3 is TGTGCTAGTGGTTCTTTAGCGGGAAGCTGGACAGATACGCAGTATTTT. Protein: CASGSLAGSWTDTQYF.